What follows are 21 T cell receptor beta chains derived from one specimen sequenced in a study of molecular identifiers for immune sequencing clone quantification. TCRdb used MiXCR to reprocess the PCR reads, holding one entry per CDR3 protein. The top ten hold 0.85% of the sample, which has about 640,000 distinct CDR3 sequences, nearly 20% seen once. The sequenced material came from naive CD8+ T cells from blood, with Jurkat cell RNA spiked in. Subset here: FACS-sorted CD8+CD4-CCR7+CD45RA+ naive T cells. These receptors were taken from a human donor in good health. Some libraries in this study had Jurkat cell RNA spiked in.

At least ten counts were recorded for this clonotype. The chain has TRBV7-6 and TRBJ2-7; possible D gene TRBD1, 5 bases. In germline, CDR1 is SGHVS, CDR2 FNYEAQ. The CDR3 consists of 14 residues. The germline V and J ends were trimmed by 1 base and 5 bases, with 12 bases remaining between them. Written as DNA, the CDR3 is TGTGCCAGCAGCTTAGATCCAGGGTCCGACGAGCAGTACTTC. Protein product: CASSLDPGSDEQYF.

With regard to this clonotype: This may be a read error: a much more frequent sequence differs by one nucleotide. The chain employs TRBV12-3 or TRBV12-4 and TRBJ2-7, with 11 bases aligning to TRBD2. Unmatched junction bases numbered 9, after V lost 1 base and J lost 7 bases. The CDR3 is made up of 16 amino acids. For the CDR3, the DNA is TGTGCCAGCAGTTTAGGACTAGCGGGAAGTTTCGGGGAGCAGTACTTC. It translates to CASSLGLAGSFGEQYF.

This rearrangement joins TRBV4-1 to TRBJ2-1; no reliable D call. Trimming stripped 1 base from V and 6 bases from J, with 10 bases between. The CDR3 spans 14 residues. CDR1 and CDR2 from the germline V gene are MGHRA and YSYEKL. Here the CDR3 DNA reads TGCGCCAGCAGCCAAGGTCGTACCACCAATGAGCAGTTCTTC. This encodes CASSQGRTTNEQFF.

This clonotype was counted at least ten times. The chain uses TRBV5-1 and TRBJ1-1; 9 nucleotides agree with TRBD1. The length of the CDR3 is 15 residues. Per germline, CDR1 SGHRS and CDR2 YFSETQ. J lost 4 bases, V lost 4 bases, and 8 bases had no gene match. CDR3: CASSPGTGMGTEAFF. The CDR3 DNA sequence: TGCGCCAGCAGCCCAGGGACAGGGATGGGCACTGAAGCTTTCTTT.

This rearrangement joins TRBV4-1 to TRBJ2-7; no clear D. V was pared by 4 bases and J by 2 bases, with 15 bases between. Looked up from germline, CDR1 is MGHRA and CDR2 is YSYEKL. This CDR3 is 15 amino acids long. The CDR3 protein is CASSPLPSLTYEQYF. CDR3 nucleotide sequence: TGCGCCAGCAGCCCCTTGCCCTCCCTAACCTACGAGCAGTACTTC.

This clonotype was counted ten times or more. V and J are TRBV2 and TRBJ2-3; D unresolved. Germline CDR1 reads SNHLY; CDR2 reads FYNNEI. There are 12 residues in the CDR3. V was pared by 7 bases and J by 2 bases, with 7 bases between. CDR3 region: CASITNTDTQYF. CDR3 nucleotides: TGTGCCAGCATCACCAACACAGATACGCAGTATTTT. The full variable domain, rest sourced from reference TRBV2 and TRBJ2-3, is EPEVTQTPSHQVTQMGQEVILRCVPISNHLYFYWYRQILGQKVEFLVSFYNNEISEKSEIFDDQFSVERPDGSNFTLKIRSTKLEDSAMYFCASITNTDTQYFGPGTRLTVL.

This clonotype was seen many times. V gene TRBV2 combines with J gene TRBJ2-3, with TRBD2 matching over 13 bases. V gave up 5 bases and J gave up 2 bases; unmatched junction bases: 10. From germline, CDR1 is SNHLY and CDR2 FYNNEI. This CDR3 is 18 amino acids long. The CDR3 DNA reads TGTGCCAGCAGTACAAGTCCCGGGACTAGCGGGGTCACAGATACGCAGTATTTT. Its translation is CASSTSPGTSGVTDTQYF.

This clonotype has a count of ten or more. The V and J genes are TRBV5-1 and TRBJ1-4, with D perhaps matching TRBD1 (5 bases). The CDR3 sequence is 13 residues long. Trimming removed 4 bases at V and 8 bases at J, with 12 bases between. The germline CDR1 and CDR2 sequences are SGHRS and YFSETQ. CDR3 sequence reads: CASSVDSWEKLFF. As DNA, the CDR3 is TGCGCCAGCAGCGTTGACAGTTGGGAAAAACTGTTTTTT.

This clonotype was found many times. This sequence joins TRBV20-1 and TRBJ2-7; D not resolved. Germline values: CDR1 DFQATT, CDR2 SNEGSKA (reference sequence). The CDR3 is made up of 14 amino acids. V was pared by 6 bases and J by 1 base, with 16 bases between. The CDR3 DNA is TGCAGTGCCCAAGATTTGAAAAGTTCCTACGAGCAGTACTTC. Translating gives CSAQDLKSSYEQYF.

The chain joins TRBV27 to TRBJ2-7, with 7 bases fitting TRBD1. This CDR3 region has 16 residues. Germline V gene sequence: CDR1 MNHEY, CDR2 SMNVEV (reference sequence). V dropped 5 bases and J dropped 7; count of bases not matched to a gene: 17. The CDR3 DNA reads TGTGCCAGCAGTCTCTCCCGGGACAGAGTTCCGGAAGAGCAGTACTTC. Translated: CASSLSRDRVPEEQYF.

This clonotype was seen repeatedly, ten times or more. This sequence joins TRBV4-1 and TRBJ2-2, with TRBD2 matching over 7 bases. Unmatched junction bases numbered 13, after V lost 1 base and J lost 5 bases. Germline assignment: CDR1 MGHRA and CDR2 YSYEKL. The CDR3 sequence is 18 residues long. DNA of the CDR3: TGCGCCAGCAGCCAAGTGGCAACCTTCCCAGCGGGAACCGGGGAGCTGTTTTTT. Its protein is CASSQVATFPAGTGELFF.

This clonotype was seen ten or more times. This chain links TRBV6-2 or TRBV6-3 with TRBJ2-6, with 13 positions matching TRBD2. Germline V lookup: CDR1 MNHEY, CDR2 SVGEGT. The CDR3 length is 18 residues. V trimming: 6 bases; J trimming: 3 bases; junction bases outside the gene matches: 8. CDR3 protein: CASSPPGTSGIGANVLTF. The CDR3 coding sequence is TGTGCCAGCAGCCCTCCCGGGACTAGCGGGATTGGGGCCAACGTCCTGACTTTC.

This clonotype was observed at least ten times. The chain recombines TRBV6-6 with TRBJ2-7; D is possibly TRBD1 (6 bases). V lost 6 bases, J lost 5 bases, and 11 bases lay in between. The CDR3 extends over 12 amino acids. Germline values: CDR1 MNHNY, CDR2 SVGAGI (reference sequence). The CDR3, as DNA: TGTGCCAGCAGCCCGGACAGTCACGAGCAGTACTTC. Translated: CASSPDSHEQYF.

Regarding this clonotype: This may arise from a read error, as a much more abundant clone is one base away. J is TRBJ2-1 and V is TRBV24-1, with 16 bases aligning to TRBD2. Germline CDR1 KGHDR, CDR2 SFDVKD. CDR3 length equals 17 residues. Written as DNA, the CDR3 is TGTGTCACCAGTGATTTGCCGGGGACTAGCGGGAGGGGTGAGCAGTTCTTC. It is translated as CVTSDLPGTSGRGEQFF.

This clonotype was counted between two and nine times. The gene calls are TRBV4-3 and TRBJ1-2; TRBD1 might be the D (5 bases). From germline, CDR1 is LGHNA and CDR2 YSLEER. Trimming stripped 3 bases from V and 5 bases from J, with 16 bases between. CDR3 length: 15 amino acids. CDR3 coding DNA: TGCGCCAGCAGCCACGATCACCAGGGTTTTTATGGCTACACCTTC. This gives the protein CASSHDHQGFYGYTF.

This clonotype was seen many times. The rearrangement links TRBV19 to TRBJ1-5; tentative D call: TRBD1 (6 bases). With 9 bases removed from V and 2 bases from J, the gap between germline ends came to 17 bases. The germline V gene has CDR1 LNHDA and CDR2 SQIVND (reference sequence). The CDR3 length is 15 residues. The CDR3 reads CASSSGTRGNQPQHF. DNA for the CDR3: TGTGCCAGCAGCTCCGGGACAAGGGGCAATCAGCCCCAGCATTTT.

This clonotype was seen at least ten times. V and J are TRBV13 and TRBJ2-3, with TRBD2 matching over 7 bases. Germline lookup yields CDR1 PRHDT and CDR2 FYEKMQ (reference sequence). After removal of 0 bases from V and 5 bases from J, the junction contained 11 bases not matched to a gene. The CDR3 is 17 residues long. CDR3 protein: CASSLGFGLAVQDTQYF. CDR3 bases: TGTGCCAGCAGCTTAGGGTTTGGGCTAGCGGTACAAGATACGCAGTATTTT.

The chain couples TRBV12-3 or TRBV12-4 to TRBJ2-5, with D tentatively TRBD1 (5 bases). The CDR3 length is 14 residues. Trimming removed 3 bases at V and 3 bases at J, with 11 bases between. In DNA, the CDR3 is TGTGCCAGCAGTTTGGGGAAAGGGGAAGAGACCCAGTACTTC. It yields the protein CASSLGKGEETQYF.

This clonotype occurred many times. One end of the junction does not line up with germline, which may come from a read error. The chain employs TRBV7-9 and TRBJ2-5; 12 bases map to TRBD2. Germline CDR1 SEHNR, CDR2 FQNEAQ (reference sequence). CDR3 length: 14 amino acids. As DNA, the CDR3 is TGTGCCAGCAGCCTAGCGGGAGGGTTGGAGACCCAGTACTTC. Protein sequence: CASSLAGGLETQYF.

Concerning this clonotype: This may be a read error: a much more frequent sequence differs by one nucleotide. The chain recombines TRBV4-2 with TRBJ2-7, with D perhaps TRBD2 (5 bases). This CDR3 contains 16 residues. CDR1 is LGHNA, CDR2 YNFKEQ, per germline. CDR3 DNA: TGTGCCAGCAGCCAGCTGGGAGCAACGTCGGCCTACGAGCAGAACTTC. Encoded protein: CASSQLGATSAYEQNF.

This clonotype was seen repeatedly, ten times or more. This chain joins TRBV27 and TRBJ2-1; 8 positions match TRBD1. V shed 2 bases and J 8 bases; nucleotides not matched to a gene: 5. The V gene's germline CDR1 is MNHEY and CDR2 SMNVEV (reference sequence). CDR3 length: 14 amino acids. The CDR3 sequence is CASSLAGGFDEQFF. The CDR3 DNA reads as TGTGCCAGCAGTTTAGCAGGGGGCTTTGATGAGCAGTTCTTC.